This record concerns one T cell receptor (beta chain) sequence. Its matching antigen is unknown. Naive CD8+ T lymphocytes were specified as CD45RO-CCR7+CD27+CD95-. In preparing the TRB cDNA libraries, 5' RACE with UMI labels was used. Reanalyzing the 5' RACE reads, TCRdb keeps one entry per CDR3 protein, without DNA. The sample table includes 50,000 to 75,000 distinct CDR3 sequences. Per the germline V gene, CDR1 is MNHNS and CDR2 is SASEGT. CDR3 length: 15 residues. The data stem from a study of CXCR3-negative and CXCR3-positive naive CD8 T cells. Study results and limitations: Naive cells, whether CXCR3-negative or CXCR3-positive, had similar TRBV-TRBJ usage, while memory cells differed. CXCR3-expressing naive cells carried TRB CDR3s more hydrophobic than those of CXCR3-negative naive cells. Whereas both naive subsets had comparably high diversity, memory CD8+ cells had much lower diversity.

The chain uses TRBV6-1 and TRBJ2-1; TCRdb gives TRBD1 as the D gene, but with no DNA this cannot be confirmed. Sequencing was carried out using naive CXCR3- CD8+ T cells from blood. Subset indicated: CD45RO-CCR7+CD27+CD95- naive CD8+ T cells lacking CXCR3 (TNR3-). The sequence was obtained from a human donor in good health. Some clones in this sample may be carry-over from other donors' samples. The CDR3 reads CASSPGPSSYNEQFF.